Listed below are T cell receptor beta chains from one sample, sequenced in a study of T-cell reconstitution after alpha-beta-depleted transplantation in children. Each CDR3 protein gets one entry after TCRdb re-called the PCR reads with MiXCR. Here the sample spans about 150,000 distinct CDR3 sequences, roughly 11% being singletons. Sample: PBMCs, taken before TCRalphabeta/CD19-depleted stem cell transplant. These receptors originate from a boy between 2 and 10 years old with acute myeloid leukemia, due to receive a stem cell transplant. CDR3s include the opening cysteine and the closing phenylalanine or tryptophan. A D gene is named only where the DNA matches it firmly. Rows may omit the clone size; those that give it use once, few, many or a size class.

D gene: TRBD1; CDR3 length: 15; clone size: many; V gene: TRBV20-1; J gene: TRBJ1-1; CDR3 DNA: TGCAGTGCTAGAAGACAGGGGTGGGGGAACACTGAAGCTTTCTTT; CDR3 protein: CSARRQGWGNTEAFF
D gene: NA; CDR3 length: 14; clone size: many; V gene: TRBV12-3/TRBV12-4; J gene: TRBJ1-2; CDR3 DNA: TGTGCCAGCAGCTACGCTACAGTCCTCTATGGCTACACCTTC; CDR3 protein: CASSYATVLYGYTF
D gene: NA; CDR3 length: 16; clone size: once; V gene: TRBV2; J gene: TRBJ2-3; CDR3 DNA: TGTGCCAGCAGTGAAACGAGGGGGACCCGCACAGATACGCAGTATTTT; CDR3 protein: CASSETRGTRTDTQYF
D gene: TRBD2; CDR3 length: 17; clone size: many; V gene: TRBV12-3/TRBV12-4; J gene: TRBJ2-4; CDR3 DNA: TGTGCCAGCAGTCAGACTAGCGGGGGTTTCTCCAAAAACATTCAGTACTTC; CDR3 protein: CASSQTSGGFSKNIQYF
D gene: NA; CDR3 length: 15; clone size: NA; V gene: TRBV11-2; J gene: TRBJ2-5; CDR3 DNA: TGTGCCAGCAGCTTAGGGTCAGGGGCTGAAGAGACCCAGTACTTC; CDR3 protein: CASSLGSGAEETQYF
D gene: NA; CDR3 length: 15; clone size: many; V gene: TRBV7-9; J gene: TRBJ1-2; CDR3 DNA: TGTGCCAGCAGCTTAGCGTCAGGTTGGCACTATGGCTACACCTTC; CDR3 protein: CASSLASGWHYGYTF
D gene: NA; CDR3 length: 11; clone size: many; V gene: TRBV28; J gene: TRBJ2-7; CDR3 DNA: TGTGCCAGCAGTTTGTATGACGAGCAGTACTTC; CDR3 protein: CASSLYDEQYF
D gene: NA; CDR3 length: 13; clone size: many; V gene: TRBV28; J gene: TRBJ1-2; CDR3 DNA: TGTGCCAGCAGTCTCGACTGGAACTATGGCTACACCTTC; CDR3 protein: CASSLDWNYGYTF
D gene: NA; CDR3 length: 14; clone size: many; V gene: TRBV5-1; J gene: TRBJ2-1; CDR3 DNA: TGCGCCAGCAGCATGCCGGGACCCTACAATGAGCAGTTCTTC; CDR3 protein: CASSMPGPYNEQFF
D gene: TRBD1; CDR3 length: 16; clone size: NA; V gene: TRBV19; J gene: TRBJ2-2; CDR3 DNA: TGTGCCAGTAGTGCACACCGGGACAGGGGGGCCGGGGAGCTGTTTTTT; CDR3 protein: CASSAHRDRGAGELFF
D gene: NA; CDR3 length: 11; clone size: NA; V gene: TRBV2; J gene: TRBJ1-6; CDR3 DNA: TGTGCCAGCAGTGGGGATTCACCCCTCCACTTT; CDR3 protein: CASSGDSPLHF
D gene: TRBD2; CDR3 length: 15; clone size: many; V gene: TRBV4-1; J gene: TRBJ2-1; CDR3 DNA: TGCGCCAGCAGCCAAGTCCGCGGGGGAAGGCATGAGCAGTTCTTC; CDR3 protein: CASSQVRGGRHEQFF
D gene: NA; CDR3 length: 14; clone size: many; V gene: TRBV27; J gene: TRBJ1-1; CDR3 DNA: TGTGCCAGCAGTTTATGGGAGTCGGGGACTGAAGCTTTCTTT; CDR3 protein: CASSLWESGTEAFF
D gene: NA; CDR3 length: 23; clone size: many; V gene: TRBV3-1; J gene: TRBJ2-6; CDR3 DNA: TGTGCCAGCAGCCAAGGGACCTGGGGCTCTGGGGCCAACGTCCTGAGCGACGGGCGCCCCCTGACTTTC; CDR3 protein: CASSQGTWGSGANVLSDGRPLTF
D gene: NA; CDR3 length: 12; clone size: many; V gene: TRBV30; J gene: TRBJ1-1; CDR3 DNA: TGTGCCTGGAGTTCCGTGAACACTGAAGCTTTCTTT; CDR3 protein: CAWSSVNTEAFF
D gene: NA; CDR3 length: 18; clone size: few; V gene: TRBV12-3/TRBV12-4; J gene: TRBJ2-6; CDR3 DNA: TGTGCCTGCTGTTTAGAGTCCGGGCCCGGGTCTGGGGCCAACGTCCTGACTTTC; CDR3 protein: CACCLESGPGSGANVLTF
D gene: NA; CDR3 length: 13; clone size: many; V gene: TRBV6-6; J gene: TRBJ1-6; CDR3 DNA: TGTGCCAGCAGTTACGTGGGGAACTCACCCCTCCACTTT; CDR3 protein: CASSYVGNSPLHF
D gene: TRBD2; CDR3 length: 15; clone size: many; V gene: TRBV5-1; J gene: TRBJ2-3; CDR3 DNA: TGCGCCAGCAGCCTTAGCGGGGGGCGGACAGATACGCAGTATTTT; CDR3 protein: CASSLSGGRTDTQYF
D gene: NA; CDR3 length: 14; clone size: many; V gene: TRBV5-1; J gene: TRBJ2-5; CDR3 DNA: TGCGCCAGCAGCGCTAAGCCGGGGGAGAGGCCCCAGTACTTC; CDR3 protein: CASSAKPGERPQYF
D gene: NA; CDR3 length: 14; clone size: NA; V gene: TRBV7-8; J gene: TRBJ1-4; CDR3 DNA: TGTGCCAGCAGCTTTCTCGCAACTAATGAAAAACTGTTTTTT; CDR3 protein: CASSFLATNEKLFF
D gene: TRBD1; CDR3 length: 14; clone size: many; V gene: TRBV5-1; J gene: TRBJ1-6; CDR3 DNA: TGCGCCAGCAGCTTAAGACAGGGGGCTTCACCCCTCCACTTT; CDR3 protein: CASSLRQGASPLHF
D gene: NA; CDR3 length: 12; clone size: NA; V gene: TRBV18; J gene: TRBJ2-1; CDR3 DNA: TGTGCCAGCTCACCTCAACGGAATGAGCAGTTCTTC; CDR3 protein: CASSPQRNEQFF
D gene: TRBD2; CDR3 length: 15; clone size: many; V gene: TRBV28; J gene: TRBJ2-7; CDR3 DNA: TGTGCCAGCAGTTTATCGGCGGGAGGAAGCTACGAGCAGTACTTC; CDR3 protein: CASSLSAGGSYEQYF
D gene: TRBD1; CDR3 length: 14; clone size: many; V gene: TRBV4-1; J gene: TRBJ2-7; CDR3 DNA: TGCGCCAGCAGCCGGAAGGACAGGGGATCGCGGCAGTACTTC; CDR3 protein: CASSRKDRGSRQYF
D gene: NA; CDR3 length: 11; clone size: many; V gene: TRBV11-2; J gene: TRBJ2-7; CDR3 DNA: TGTGCCAGCAGCCCATGGGGCGAGCAGTACTTC; CDR3 protein: CASSPWGEQYF
D gene: NA; CDR3 length: 16; clone size: many; V gene: TRBV12-3/TRBV12-4; J gene: TRBJ1-2; CDR3 DNA: TGTGCCAGCAGTTTAGATGGGGGGGCAACTAAATATGGCTACACCTTC; CDR3 protein: CASSLDGGATKYGYTF
D gene: NA; CDR3 length: 14; clone size: few; V gene: TRBV19; J gene: TRBJ1-5; CDR3 DNA: TGTGCCAGTAGTATGAGCAGGGGCAATCAGCCCCAGCATTTT; CDR3 protein: CASSMSRGNQPQHF
D gene: NA; CDR3 length: 15; clone size: large; V gene: TRBV9; J gene: TRBJ2-1; CDR3 DNA: TGTGCCAGCAGCGTCACGTGGCGGGGCTACAATGAGCAGTTCTTC; CDR3 protein: CASSVTWRGYNEQFF
D gene: NA; CDR3 length: 14; clone size: many; V gene: TRBV6-1; J gene: TRBJ2-7; CDR3 DNA: TGTGCCAGCAGTGAAGGACCGGGGATACCCGAGCAGTACTTC; CDR3 protein: CASSEGPGIPEQYF